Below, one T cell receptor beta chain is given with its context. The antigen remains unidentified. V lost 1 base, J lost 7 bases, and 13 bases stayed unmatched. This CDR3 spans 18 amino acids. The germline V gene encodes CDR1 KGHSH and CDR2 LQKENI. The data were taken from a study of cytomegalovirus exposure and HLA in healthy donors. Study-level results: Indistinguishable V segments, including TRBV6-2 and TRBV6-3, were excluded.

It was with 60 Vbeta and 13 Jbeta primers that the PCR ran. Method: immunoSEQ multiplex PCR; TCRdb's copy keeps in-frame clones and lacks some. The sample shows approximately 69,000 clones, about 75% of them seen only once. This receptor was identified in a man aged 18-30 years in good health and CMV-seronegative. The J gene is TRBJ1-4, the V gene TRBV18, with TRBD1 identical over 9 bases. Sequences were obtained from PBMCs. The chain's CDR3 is CASSPLGQGEALGEKLFF. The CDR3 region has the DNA TGTGCCAGCTCACCACTGGGACAGGGTGAGGCCCTTGGTGAAAAACTGTTTTTT.